The 8 T cell receptor beta chains reported below all come from one sample, sequenced in a study of blood T cell repertoires in COVID-19 (dated by TCRdb to about 2020). Libraries came from the immunoSEQ multiplex PCR assay. TCRdb took this table from immuneACCESS and kept in-frame rearrangements with V and J called. Such tables lack part of the clones; where checked against another copy, unresolved V genes explain under half of the gap, and the rest is unexplained. The sample table holds some 54,000 clones, of which about 91% were seen once. Clones ranked in the top ten supply under 2.5% of the sample. Sample: peripheral blood. The receptors derive from a man in his sixties with acute or convalescent COVID-19.

The genes are TRBV5-4 and TRBJ2-5; 7 bases align to TRBD2. The CDR3 contains 16 residues. The germline gives CDR1 SGHNT, CDR2 YYREEE (reference sequence). The V gene end was trimmed by 3 bases and the J gene end by 2 bases; junction bases not matched to a gene: 10. The CDR3 nucleotides are TGTGCCAGCAGCTCGGGACTATCAATACAACAAGAGACCCAGTACTTC. Translation: CASSSGLSIQQETQYF.

The CDR3 DNA is TGTGCCAGTAGTCAAGGGGGCGTAAGCACAGATACGCAGTATTTT. The encoded protein is CASSQGGVSTDTQYF. The rearrangement joins TRBV19 to TRBJ2-3; 7 bases align to TRBD1. Trimming cost V 5 bases and J 0 bases; bases outside gene matches: 5. This CDR3 has 15 amino acids. Germline lookup yields CDR1 LNHDA and CDR2 SQIVND (reference sequence). Together with reference TRBV19 and TRBJ2-3, the CDR3 gives the full variable domain: DGGITQSPKYLFRKEGQNVTLSCEQNLNHDAMYWYRQDPGQGLRLIYYSQIVNDFQKGDIAEGYSVSREKKESFPLTVTSAQKNPTAFYLCASSQGGVSTDTQYFGPGTRLTVL.

The chain has TRBV30 and TRBJ1-4; 7 bases match TRBD1. CDR3 length: 15 residues. Germline CDR1 is GTSNPN and CDR2 is SVGIG (reference sequence). The J segment lost 7 bases and the V segment lost 1 base, leaving 9 bases of the junction unmatched. The CDR3 region is CAWSADRVYGEKLFF. For the CDR3, the DNA is TGTGCCTGGAGTGCTGACAGGGTTTATGGTGAAAAACTGTTTTTT.

This clone was detected once. The J gene is TRBJ1-5, the V gene TRBV6-6; 9 nucleotides match TRBD1. V lost 6 bases and J lost 4; bases outside the gene matches: 4. This CDR3 has 14 amino acids. CDR1 MNHNY and CDR2 SVGAGI come from the germline V gene (reference sequence). CDR3 DNA sequence: TGTGCCAGCAGGCCGGACAGGGGAAATCAGCCCCAGCATTTT. Residues: CASRPDRGNQPQHF.

This chain connects TRBV18 to TRBJ1-6; D is perhaps TRBD1 (6 bases). Deletions cut 4 bases from V and 7 bases from J, with 11 bases between. The CDR3 is 14 amino acids. From germline, CDR1 is KGHSH and CDR2 LQKENI. Here the CDR3 reads CASSRDRINSPLHF. The CDR3 nucleotides are TGTGCCAGCTCACGAGACAGGATCAATTCACCCCTCCACTTT.

V gene TRBV11-3 combines with J gene TRBJ2-1; TRBD1 matches at 8 bases. In germline, CDR1 is SGHNT, CDR2 YENEEA. This CDR3 has 15 amino acids. With V trimmed by 5 bases and J by 3 bases, 6 bases remained unmatched. The CDR3 region has the DNA TGTGCCAGCAGCCCACAGGGGGAAATCTACAATGAGCAGTTCTTC. Protein sequence: CASSPQGEIYNEQFF.

The chain uses TRBV2 and TRBJ1-3, with 7 bases lining up with TRBD1. In germline, CDR1 is SNHLY, CDR2 FYNNEI. This CDR3 comprises 16 residues. Trimming removed 2 bases from V and 1 base from J; junction bases left unmatched: 5. In DNA form, the CDR3 reads TGTGCCAGCAGTGAAATGCCCAGGGGGTCTGGAAACACCATATATTTT. Its translation is CASSEMPRGSGNTIYF. Drawing the rest from reference TRBV2 and TRBJ1-3, the complete variable domain is EPEVTQTPSHQVTQMGQEVILRCVPISNHLYFYWYRQILGQKVEFLVSFYNNEISEKSEIFDDQFSVERPDGSNFTLKIRSTKLEDSAMYFCASSEMPRGSGNTIYFGEGSWLTVV.

This chain connects TRBV5-8 to TRBJ2-5; 8 nucleotides line up with TRBD2. Germline assignment: CDR1 SGHTS and CDR2 YDEGEE. The ends lost 4 bases at V and 2 bases at J; junction bases unmatched: 4. CDR3 length: 14 amino acids. The DNA of the CDR3 is TGTGCCAGCAGCCCGGGGGGGCCTCAAGAGACCCAGTACTTC. It translates to CASSPGGPQETQYF.